The present entry profiles one TCR beta chain with its context. Losses at the gene ends were 5 bases for V and 2 bases for J; bases not matched to a gene: 2. Germline CDR1 MNHNS, CDR2 SASEGT. There are 14 residues in the CDR3. The data derive from a study of blood T cell repertoires in COVID-19. Authors' methods: How many nucleated cells were present was estimated from reference gene primer amplification. Method: immunoSEQ multiplex PCR; TCRdb's copy keeps in-frame clones and lacks some. V and J calls and clone size are given by that table; D and trimming were obtained from the DNA. The data show a few hundred thousand clones, more than 85% seen once.

The receptor's source is a man in his sixties with acute or convalescent COVID-19. The sequenced material came from peripheral blood. The V call is TRBV6-1, the J call TRBJ1-5, with 8 bases fitting TRBD1. The CDR3 DNA reads as TGTGCCAGCAGTCGCAGGGGGCGCAATCAGCCCCAGCATTTT. As protein: CASSRRGRNQPQHF.